This T cell receptor (beta chain) was sequenced in a study of blood T cell repertoires in COVID-19. The CDR3 runs 15 residues. V was trimmed by 0 bases and J by 3 bases, leaving 12 bases between them. Germline CDR1 and CDR2: GTSNPN and SVGIG (reference sequence). The authors' processing: Scientists estimated how many nucleated cells there were by amplifying reference gene primers. Some clones are missing from TCRdb's copy, which holds only in-frame ones; the method was immunoSEQ multiplex PCR. V and J calls and clone size are given by that table; D and trimming were obtained from the DNA. The sample lists 30,000 to 40,000 clones; 75% to 95% were seen once.

The clonotype comes from a woman older than 75 with acute or convalescent COVID-19. The material sequenced was peripheral blood. The V gene is TRBV30, the J gene TRBJ1-5; D gene unclear. The CDR3: CAWSVHWEDNQPQHF. DNA of the CDR3: TGTGCCTGGAGTGTACATTGGGAGGACAATCAGCCCCAGCATTTT.